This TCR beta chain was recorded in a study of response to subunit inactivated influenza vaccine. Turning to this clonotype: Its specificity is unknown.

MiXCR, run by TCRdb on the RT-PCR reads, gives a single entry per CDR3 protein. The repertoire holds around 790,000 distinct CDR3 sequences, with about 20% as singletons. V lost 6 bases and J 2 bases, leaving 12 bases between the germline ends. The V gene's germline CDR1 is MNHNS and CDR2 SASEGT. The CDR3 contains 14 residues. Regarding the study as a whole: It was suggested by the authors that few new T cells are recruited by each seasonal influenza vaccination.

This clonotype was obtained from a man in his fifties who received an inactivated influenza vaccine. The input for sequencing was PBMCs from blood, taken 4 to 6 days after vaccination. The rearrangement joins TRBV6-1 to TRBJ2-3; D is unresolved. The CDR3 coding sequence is TGTGCCAGCAGGCAGGATCGGGCCACAGATACGCAGTATTTT. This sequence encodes CASRQDRATDTQYF.